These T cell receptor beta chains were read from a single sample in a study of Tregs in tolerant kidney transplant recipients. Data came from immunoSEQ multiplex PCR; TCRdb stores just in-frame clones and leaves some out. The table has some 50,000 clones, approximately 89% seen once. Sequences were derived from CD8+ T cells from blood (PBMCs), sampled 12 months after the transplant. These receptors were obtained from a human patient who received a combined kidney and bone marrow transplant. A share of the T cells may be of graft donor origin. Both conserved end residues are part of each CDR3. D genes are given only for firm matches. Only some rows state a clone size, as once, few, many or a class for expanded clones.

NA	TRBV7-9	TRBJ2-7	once	TGTGCCAGCAGCTTTAAAAGTCGCGGGAACGAGCAGTACTTC	CASSFKSRGNEQYF
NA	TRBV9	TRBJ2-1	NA	TGTGCCAGCAGCCCCCGGCTAGCCGAATACAATGAGCAGTTCTTC	CASSPRLAEYNEQFF
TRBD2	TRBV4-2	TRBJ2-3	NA	TGTGCCAGCAGCCGCCTAGCGGGTGGCACAGATACGCAGTATTTT	CASSRLAGGTDTQYF
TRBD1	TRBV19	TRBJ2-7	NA	TGTGCCAGTAGTGCCACAGGGGACCCCTACGAGCAGTACTTC	CASSATGDPYEQYF
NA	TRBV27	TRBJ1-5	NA	TGTGCCAGCAGTCCCCGGGGTCAGCCCCAGCATTTT	CASSPRGQPQHF
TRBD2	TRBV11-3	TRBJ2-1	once	TGTGCCAGCGGGCTAGCGGGATACAATGAGCAGTTCTTC	CASGLAGYNEQFF
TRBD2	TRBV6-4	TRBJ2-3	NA	TGTGCCAGCAGCGCCCGAGGACTAGCGAACACAGATACGCAGTATTTT	CASSARGLANTDTQYF
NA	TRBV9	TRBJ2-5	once	TGTGCCAGCAGCGTAGACGAGCACCCTTTCCAAGAGACCCAGTACTTC	CASSVDEHPFQETQYF
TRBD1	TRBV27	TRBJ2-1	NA	TGTGCCAGCAGCCACGGACAGGGGGGCGCGGGCTCCTACAATGAGCAGTTCTTC	CASSHGQGGAGSYNEQFF
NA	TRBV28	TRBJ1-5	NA	TGTGCCAGCAGGCAAAGGGCAGGAGGTCAGCCCCAGCATTTT	CASRQRAGGQPQHF
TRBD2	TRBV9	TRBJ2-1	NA	TGTGCCAGCAGCGTCAGCGGGGGGGCCGCCTATGAGCAGTTCTTC	CASSVSGGAAYEQFF
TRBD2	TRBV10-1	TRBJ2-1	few	TGCGCCAGCAGTGGAACTAGCGGGGGGGCCGACCCCTACAATGAGCAGTTCTTC	CASSGTSGGADPYNEQFF
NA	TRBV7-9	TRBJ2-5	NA	TGTGCCAGCAGCTTAGAGCAGGGCAGCCAAGAGACCCAGTACTTC	CASSLEQGSQETQYF
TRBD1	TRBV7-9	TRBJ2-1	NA	TGTGCCAGCAGCCAGGGACAGGGACCCTACAATGAGCAGTTCTTC	CASSQGQGPYNEQFF
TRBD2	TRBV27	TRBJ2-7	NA	TGTGCCAGCAGTTTATTATTAGCGGGGGGCACCTACGAGCAGTACTTC	CASSLLLAGGTYEQYF
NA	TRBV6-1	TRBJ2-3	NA	TGTGCCAGCAGTGCGGACTCGCCAAGAGGCACAGATACGCAGTATTTT	CASSADSPRGTDTQYF
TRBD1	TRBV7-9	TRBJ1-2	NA	TGTGCCAGCAGCTTAGTGGGGACAGTCTACACCTTC	CASSLVGTVYTF
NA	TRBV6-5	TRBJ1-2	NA	TGTGCCAGCAGCCCTCCTAACTATGGCTACACCTTC	CASSPPNYGYTF
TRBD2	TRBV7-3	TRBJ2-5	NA	TGTGCCAGCAGTCTAGCGGGGGGGAGCCAAGAGACCCAGTACTTC	CASSLAGGSQETQYF
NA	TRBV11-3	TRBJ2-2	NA	TGTGCCAGCAGCTCAGGGCTTGCCGGGGAGCTGTTTTTT	CASSSGLAGELFF
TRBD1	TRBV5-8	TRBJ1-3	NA	TGTGCCAGCAGCTTGCCATTCTCACAGGGGACTGGAAACACCATATATTTT	CASSLPFSQGTGNTIYF
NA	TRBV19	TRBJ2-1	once	TGTGCCAGTACCATAGGACTAGAGCAGTTCTTC	CASTIGLEQFF
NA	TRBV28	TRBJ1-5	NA	TGTGCCAGCAGTACCGGGAACTATTTTCGAAAGCCCCAGCATTTT	CASSTGNYFRKPQHF
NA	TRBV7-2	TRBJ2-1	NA	TGTGCCAGCAGCTCTAGTCGCTCCTACAATGAGCAGTTCTTC	CASSSSRSYNEQFF
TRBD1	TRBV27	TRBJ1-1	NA	TGTGCCAGCAGTTATCAGGGGGCAAACACTGAAGCTTTCTTT	CASSYQGANTEAFF
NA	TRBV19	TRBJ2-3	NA	TGTGCCAGTAGTATTTGGGGCCCAGATACGCAGTATTTT	CASSIWGPDTQYF
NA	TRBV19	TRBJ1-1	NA	TGTGCCAGTAGTCCACAGGGTGAAGGATTGGACACTGAAGCTTTCTTT	CASSPQGEGLDTEAFF
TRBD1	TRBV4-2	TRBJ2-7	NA	TGTGCCAGCAGCCAAGATAGGGGACAGGGCTCCTACGAGCAGTACTTC	CASSQDRGQGSYEQYF
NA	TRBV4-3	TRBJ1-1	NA	TGCGCCAGCAGCCCGCGGGGGCCTGTGAACACTGAAGCTTTCTTT	CASSPRGPVNTEAFF
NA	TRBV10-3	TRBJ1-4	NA	TGTGCCATCAGTGAGACAGGGACTAATGAAAAACTGTTTTTT	CAISETGTNEKLFF
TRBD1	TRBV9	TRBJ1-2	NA	TGTGCCAGCAGCACCAGGACAGGGTCCTATGGCTACACCTTC	CASSTRTGSYGYTF
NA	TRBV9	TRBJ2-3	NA	TGTGCCAGCAGCGTAGAGACACTCACAGATACGCAGTATTTT	CASSVETLTDTQYF
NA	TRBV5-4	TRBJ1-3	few	TGTGCCAGCAGCTTGGATGAGAGGGGAAACACCATATATTTT	CASSLDERGNTIYF
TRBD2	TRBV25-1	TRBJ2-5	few	TGTGCCAGCAGTGGGCCCCTTACTAGCGGGGGAATTTGGGTTACCCAGTACTTC	CASSGPLTSGGIWVTQYF
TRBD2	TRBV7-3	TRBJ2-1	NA	TGTGCCAGCAGCTTAAACCCTTACAGCGGGAGCGCCTACAATGAGCAGTTCTTC	CASSLNPYSGSAYNEQFF
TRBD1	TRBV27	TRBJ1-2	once	TGTGCCAGCAGTTTATCAAAAACAGGGGGCTATGGCTACACCTTC	CASSLSKTGGYGYTF
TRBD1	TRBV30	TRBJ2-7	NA	TGTGCCTGGAGTTTCGGGACAGGGGGTTACGAGCAGTACTTC	CAWSFGTGGYEQYF
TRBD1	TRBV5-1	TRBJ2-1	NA	TGCGCCAGCAGCTTGGGTGACAGGGGGCATCAAAATGAGCAGTTCTTC	CASSLGDRGHQNEQFF
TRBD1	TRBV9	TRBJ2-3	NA	TGTGCCAGCAGCGCGGGACAGGCGACGGGCACAGATACGCAGTATTTT	CASSAGQATGTDTQYF
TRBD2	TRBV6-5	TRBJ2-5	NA	TGTGCCAGCAGTTACGGGACTAGCGAAGGAGAGACCCAGTACTTC	CASSYGTSEGETQYF
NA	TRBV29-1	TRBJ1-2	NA	TGCAGCGTTGTAGGGTTAACAGGGAAAAAAACAAACTATGGCTACACCTTC	CSVVGLTGKKTNYGYTF
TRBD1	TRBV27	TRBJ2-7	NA	TGTGCCAGCAGAGTCGGGACAGGGTACTCCTACGAGCAGTACTTC	CASRVGTGYSYEQYF
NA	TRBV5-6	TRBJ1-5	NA	TGTGCCAGCAGCACGTCACGGGTATGGATGGAGCCCCAGCATTTT	CASSTSRVWMEPQHF
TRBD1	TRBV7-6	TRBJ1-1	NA	TGTGCCAGCAGCTTAGTCCCGGGACAGGGAGAGGGGGTGCGCACTGAAGCTTTCTTT	CASSLVPGQGEGVRTEAFF
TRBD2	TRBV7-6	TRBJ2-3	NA	TGTGCCAGCAGCTCCCTTAGAGCGGGACCGGAGGGTAGCACAGATACGCAGTATTTT	CASSSLRAGPEGSTDTQYF
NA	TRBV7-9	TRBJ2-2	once	TGTGCCAGCAGCTTAACCGTTGGGGGGACCGGGGAGCTGTTTTTT	CASSLTVGGTGELFF
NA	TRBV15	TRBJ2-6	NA	TGTGCCACCAGCACGGGCTCTGGGGCCAACGTCCTGACTTTC	CATSTGSGANVLTF
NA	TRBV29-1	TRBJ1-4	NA	TGCAGCGTTTGGGGAGGGGGTAAACTGTTTTTT	CSVWGGGKLFF
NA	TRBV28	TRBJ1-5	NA	TGTGCCAGCACCTTGGGGGAGGTTCCCTATAGCAATCAGCCCCAGCATTTT	CASTLGEVPYSNQPQHF
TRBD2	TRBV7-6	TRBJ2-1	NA	TGTGCCAGCAGCTTATGGCCAAGGCGGGAGGCCCCCCACAATGAGCAGTTCTTC	CASSLWPRREAPHNEQFF
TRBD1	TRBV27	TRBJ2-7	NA	TGTGCCAGCAGTTATCCCGGGACAGGGTCCTACGAGCAGTACTTC	CASSYPGTGSYEQYF